This TCR beta chain was recorded in a study of T cell changes during pregnancy in multiple sclerosis. Repertoires were generated with immunoSEQ multiplex PCR, while TCRdb's copy carries only in-frame clones and drops some. This table has approximately 92,000 clones, 80% to 95% appearing once. The receptor was derived from a female donor with multiple sclerosis, enrolled in a pregnancy study. The sample here was peripheral blood, taken in the first trimester of pregnancy.

CDR3 region: CATSRDPRGAGNTIYF. CDR3 nucleotides: TGTGCCACCAGCAGAGATCCAAGGGGTGCCGGAAACACCATATATTTT. The genes are TRBV15 and TRBJ1-3; weak D call: TRBD1 (5 bases). Trimming shortened V by 0 bases and J by 4 bases, and 13 bases separated the two germline ends. The CDR3 is 16 amino acids. CDR1 is LNHNV, CDR2 YYDKDF, per germline (reference sequence).